The clone carrying this TCR beta chain was detected many times. TCRdb analysed the RT-PCR reads with MiXCR anew, one entry per CDR3 protein. The table lists about 230,000 distinct CDR3 sequences, over 12% of them singletons. From germline, CDR1 is SGHDN and CDR2 FVKESK. This CDR3 has 15 residues. The J segment lost 9 bases and the V segment lost 1 base, leaving 8 bases of the junction unmatched. These data come from a study of patients and donors after allogeneic stem cell transplantation. The sample taken for sequencing was blood, either unsorted or a sorted T cell fraction (not recorded which). This receptor was taken from a human donor who was either an allogeneic HSCT recipient or a stem cell or donor lymphocyte infusion donor (not recorded which). It is not recorded whose cells these are; they may come from a transplant donor. The chain combines TRBV14 with TRBJ2-4; 8 bases line up with TRBD2. The CDR3 coding sequence is TGTGCCAGCAGCCAAGTGCCCGACGGGGGGGGCATTCAGTACTTC. Its protein is CASSQVPDGGGIQYF.